This TCR beta chain was profiled in a study of blood T cell repertoires in COVID-19. Study in general: Sites across the United States, Italy and Spain contributed samples from acute and convalescent COVID-19. The cDNA or gDNA used as material had been derived from T cells, B-cell-depleted T cells, or PBMCs.

Per the study methods: Reference gene primer amplification gave estimated nucleated cell counts. Clones were read by immunoSEQ multiplex PCR, and TCRdb kept only the in-frame ones, dropping some. The V and J calls and clone size were taken over from that table, and D and trimming were inferred from the DNA. This sample has about 240,000 clones; roughly 90% occur once, and the top ten carry around 7.8%. Looked up from germline, CDR1 is ENHRY and CDR2 is SYGVKD. The V segment lost 0 bases and the J segment 9 bases; nucleotides outside the gene matches: 5. This CDR3 has 15 amino acids. The specimen sequenced was peripheral blood. The chain joins TRBV10-3 to TRBJ1-4; 9 nucleotides line up with TRBD1. The receptor was isolated from a man aged 55 to 70 who had recovered from COVID-19. The CDR3 DNA follows: TGTGCCATCAGTGAGTCGATCGGGACAGGGAAAAAACTGTTTTTT. Residues: CAISESIGTGKKLFF.